Following are 14 T cell receptor beta chains from one sample sequenced in a study of OX40 agonist ivuxolimab in advanced cancers. Profiled with immunoSEQ multiplex PCR; TCRdb holds only in-frame clones, not every one. The sample contains roughly 75,000 clones, 85% to 90% of which appear only once. The sequenced sample was CD4+ or CD8+ T cells sorted from blood, obtained in a trial of the OX40 agonist ivuxolimab. The receptors derive from an adult with an advanced solid tumor such as melanoma, head and neck, liver or kidney cancer.

The chain carries TRBV4-3 and TRBJ1-3; the D is unclear. Germline loops: CDR1 LGHNA, CDR2 YSLEER. This CDR3 has 14 amino acids. V dropped 0 bases and J dropped 2 bases, with 5 bases sitting between them. Written as DNA, the CDR3 is TGCGCCAGCAGCCAAGATCGGGCTGGAAACACCATATATTTT. Translating it yields CASSQDRAGNTIYF.

The chain recombines TRBV4-3 with TRBJ1-1, with unresolved D. The V gene lost 1 base and the J gene lost 3 bases, with 12 bases spanning the gap. There are 15 residues in the CDR3. Germline V lookup: CDR1 LGHNA, CDR2 YSLEER. CDR3 sequence reads: CASSQGQEYYTEAFF. For the CDR3, the DNA is TGCGCCAGCAGCCAAGGGCAAGAATATTACACTGAAGCTTTCTTT.

The chain recombines TRBV30 with TRBJ1-2, with a weak D call TRBD1 (6 bases). The V end was cut by 0 bases, the J end by 0 bases, with 11 bases between. Germline V gene data show CDR1 as GTSNPN and CDR2 as SVGIG (reference sequence). The CDR3 has 15 amino acids. This chain's CDR3 is CAWSVQGAANYGYTF. As DNA, the CDR3 is TGTGCCTGGAGTGTACAGGGAGCGGCTAACTATGGCTACACCTTC.

The chain employs TRBV6-5 and TRBJ1-1; D gene uncertain. V was shortened by 5 bases and J by 4 bases, with 11 bases between the two germline ends. Germline V lookup: CDR1 MNHEY, CDR2 SVGAGI. There are 13 residues in the CDR3. The CDR3 bases are TGTGCCAGCAGTGAACAGTTAGCCACTGAAGCTTTCTTT. Amino acid sequence: CASSEQLATEAFF.

This clone was seen only a few times. V usage is TRBV27 and J usage is TRBJ2-7, with TRBD2 matching 11 bases. Trimming cost V 2 bases and J 2 bases; bases outside gene matches: 8. The CDR3 covers 17 residues. Per germline, CDR1 MNHEY and CDR2 SMNVEV (reference sequence). CDR3 protein: CASSLITSGSRAYEQYF. CDR3 DNA: TGTGCCAGCAGTTTAATTACTAGCGGGAGTAGGGCCTACGAGCAGTACTTC.

In its sample, this clone was seen once. The J gene is TRBJ1-2, the V gene TRBV15, with D possibly being TRBD1 (5 bases). The CDR3 is 14 residues long. Germline CDR1 and CDR2: LNHNV and YYDKDF (reference sequence). Trimming left V 1 base short and J 2 bases short, with 8 bases between. Here the CDR3 DNA reads TGTGCCACCAGCAGAGGGGACGCAAACTATGGCTACACCTTC. It translates to CATSRGDANYGYTF.

The V gene is TRBV5-4, the J gene TRBJ2-5, with TRBD2 matching over 12 bases. The CDR3 sequence is 16 residues long. The V gene's germline CDR1 is SGHNT and CDR2 YYREEE (reference sequence). Trimming removed 0 bases from V and 1 base from J; junction bases left unmatched: 1. CDR3 sequence reads: CASSLASGRAQETQYF. The CDR3 DNA sequence: TGTGCCAGCAGCTTGGCTAGCGGGAGGGCCCAAGAGACCCAGTACTTC.

This chain links TRBV5-1 with TRBJ2-3, with D possibly TRBD2 on 6 matching bases. The CDR3 consists of 15 residues. Germline loops: CDR1 SGHRS, CDR2 YFSETQ. Trimming took off 2 bases at V and 0 bases at J, with 10 bases between the two ends. The CDR3 region has the DNA TGCGCCAGCAGCTTCCTAGCGACTAGCACAGATACGCAGTATTTT. It is translated as CASSFLATSTDTQYF.

This clone has a single count. This sequence joins TRBV30 and TRBJ1-4, with TRBD1 matching over 11 bases. The J segment lost 7 bases and the V segment lost 2 bases, leaving 3 bases of the junction unmatched. Germline CDR1 GTSNPN, CDR2 SVGIG (reference sequence). The CDR3 extends over 14 amino acids. The CDR3 reads CAWSRDRGSEKLFF. The CDR3 region has the DNA TGTGCCTGGAGTCGGGACAGGGGGAGTGAAAAACTGTTTTTT.

The count of this clone is one. This chain connects TRBV7-3 to TRBJ2-1, with 11 bases lining up with TRBD2. Germline-derived CDR1 and CDR2 are SGHTA and FQGTGA. J lost 9 bases, V lost 0 bases, and 10 bases had no gene match. The CDR3 has 17 residues. DNA for the CDR3: TGTGCCAGCAGCTTAACGGTTGGACTAGCGGGTGGGGGTGAGCAGTTCTTC. Residues: CASSLTVGLAGGGEQFF. The full variable domain, with the rest looked up from reference TRBV7-3 and TRBJ2-1, is GAGVSQTPSNKVTEKGKYVELRCDPISGHTALYWYRQSLGQGPEFLIYFQGTGAADDSGLPNDRFFAVRPEGSVSTLKIQRTERGDSAVYLCASSLTVGLAGGGEQFFGPGTRLTVL.

The rearrangement uses TRBV9 and TRBJ2-7; 8 nucleotides agree with TRBD1. CDR3 length equals 14 residues. V was pared by 4 bases and J by 2 bases, with 5 bases of the junction left unmatched. Germline values: CDR1 SGDLS, CDR2 YYNGEE. The CDR3 region has the DNA TGTGCCAGCAGCCTAAGGACAGGGACCTACGAGCAGTACTTC. Amino acid sequence: CASSLRTGTYEQYF.

The rearrangement joins TRBV19 to TRBJ1-5; TRBD1 might be the D (5 bases). CDR1 and CDR2 from the germline V gene are LNHDA and SQIVND (reference sequence). Trimming stripped 5 bases from V and 5 bases from J, with 10 bases between. The CDR3 has 13 residues. In DNA, the CDR3 is TGTGCCAGTAGTTGGGGGGGGGATCAGCCCCAGCATTTT. Translated: CASSWGGDQPQHF.

The chain couples TRBV4-1 to TRBJ2-5; a possible D gene is TRBD1 (6 bases). The CDR3 spans 17 residues. Germline V gene data show CDR1 as MGHRA and CDR2 as YSYEKL. With 2 bases removed from V and 2 bases from J, the gap between germline ends came to 18 bases. In DNA, the CDR3 is TGCGCCAGCAGCCAAAATCGACAGGTCCTATGGCAAGAGACCCAGTACTTC. Translating it yields CASSQNRQVLWQETQYF.

The rearrangement links TRBV9 to TRBJ2-5; D may correspond to TRBD1 or TRBD2 (5 bases each). The CDR3 is made up of 14 amino acids. Germline V gene sequence: CDR1 SGDLS, CDR2 YYNGEE. V lost 2 bases and J lost 3, with 11 bases in between. The CDR3 loop reads CASSVGTQKETQYF. CDR3 nucleotides: TGTGCCAGCAGCGTGGGGACCCAGAAAGAGACCCAGTACTTC.